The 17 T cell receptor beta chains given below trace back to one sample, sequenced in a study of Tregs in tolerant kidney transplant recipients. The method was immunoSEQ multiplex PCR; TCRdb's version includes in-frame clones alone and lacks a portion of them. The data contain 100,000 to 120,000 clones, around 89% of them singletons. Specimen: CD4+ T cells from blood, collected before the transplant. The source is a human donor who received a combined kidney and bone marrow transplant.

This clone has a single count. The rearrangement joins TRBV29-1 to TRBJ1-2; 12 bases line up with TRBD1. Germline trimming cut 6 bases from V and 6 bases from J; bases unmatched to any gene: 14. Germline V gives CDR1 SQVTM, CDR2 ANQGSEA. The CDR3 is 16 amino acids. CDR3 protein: CSVRPGQGAIKDGYTF. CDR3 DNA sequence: TGCAGCGTCCGACCGGGACAGGGGGCTATCAAGGATGGCTACACCTTC.

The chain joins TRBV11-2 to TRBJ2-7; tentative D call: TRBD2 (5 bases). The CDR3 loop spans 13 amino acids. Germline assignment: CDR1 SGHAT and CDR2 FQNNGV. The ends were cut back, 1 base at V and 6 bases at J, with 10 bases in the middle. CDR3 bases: TGTGCCAGCAGCTTAGCCGGGGTTTCCGAGCAGTACTTC. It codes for CASSLAGVSEQYF.

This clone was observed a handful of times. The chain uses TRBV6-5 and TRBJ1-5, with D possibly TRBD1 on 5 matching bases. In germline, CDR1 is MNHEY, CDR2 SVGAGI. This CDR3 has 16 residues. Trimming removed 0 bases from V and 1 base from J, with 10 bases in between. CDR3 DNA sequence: TGTGCCAGCAGTTACTCAGGGGCGGGGAGCAATCAGCCCCAGCATTTT. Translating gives CASSYSGAGSNQPQHF.

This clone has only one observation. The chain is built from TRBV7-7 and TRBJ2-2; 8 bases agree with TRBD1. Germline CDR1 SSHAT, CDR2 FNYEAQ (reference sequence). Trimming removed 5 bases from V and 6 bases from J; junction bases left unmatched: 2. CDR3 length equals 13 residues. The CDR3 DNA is TGTGCCAGCAGCAAGGACAGGGCCGGGGAGCTGTTTTTT. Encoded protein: CASSKDRAGELFF. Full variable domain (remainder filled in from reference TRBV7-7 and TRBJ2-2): GAGVSQSPRYKVTKRGQDVTLRCDPISSHATLYWYQQALGQGPEFLTYFNYEAQPDKSGLPSDRFSAERPEGSISTLTIQRTEQRDSAMYRCASSKDRAGELFFGEGSRLTVL.

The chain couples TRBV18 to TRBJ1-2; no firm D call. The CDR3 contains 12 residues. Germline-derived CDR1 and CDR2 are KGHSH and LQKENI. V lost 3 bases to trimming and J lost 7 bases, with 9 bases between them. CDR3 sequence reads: CASSPLGFGYTF. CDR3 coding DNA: TGTGCCAGCTCACCTCTAGGTTTTGGCTACACCTTC.

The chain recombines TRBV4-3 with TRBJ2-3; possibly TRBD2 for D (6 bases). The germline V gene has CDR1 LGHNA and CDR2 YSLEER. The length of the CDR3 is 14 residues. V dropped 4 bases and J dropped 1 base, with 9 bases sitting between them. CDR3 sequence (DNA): TGCGCCAGCAGCCGGGAGGAGGGCACAGATACGCAGTATTTT. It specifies CASSREEGTDTQYF.

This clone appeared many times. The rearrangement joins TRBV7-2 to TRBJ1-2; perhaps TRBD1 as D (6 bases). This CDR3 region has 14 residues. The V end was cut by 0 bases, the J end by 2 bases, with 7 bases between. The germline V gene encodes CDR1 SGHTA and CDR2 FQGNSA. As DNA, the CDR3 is TGTGCCAGCAGCTTAGCGGGGGCGAACTATGGCTACACCTTC. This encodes CASSLAGANYGYTF.

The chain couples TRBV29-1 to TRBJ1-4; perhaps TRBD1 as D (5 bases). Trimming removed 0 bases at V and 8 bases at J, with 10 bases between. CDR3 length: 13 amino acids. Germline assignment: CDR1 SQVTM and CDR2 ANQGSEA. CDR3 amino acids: CSVEDWGEEKLFF. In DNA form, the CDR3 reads TGCAGCGTTGAAGACTGGGGGGAGGAAAAACTGTTTTTT.

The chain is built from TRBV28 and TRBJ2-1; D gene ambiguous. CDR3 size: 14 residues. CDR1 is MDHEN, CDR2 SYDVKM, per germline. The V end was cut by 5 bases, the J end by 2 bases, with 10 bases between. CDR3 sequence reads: CASSDWVTYNEQFF. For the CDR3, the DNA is TGTGCCAGCAGTGACTGGGTTACCTACAATGAGCAGTTCTTC.

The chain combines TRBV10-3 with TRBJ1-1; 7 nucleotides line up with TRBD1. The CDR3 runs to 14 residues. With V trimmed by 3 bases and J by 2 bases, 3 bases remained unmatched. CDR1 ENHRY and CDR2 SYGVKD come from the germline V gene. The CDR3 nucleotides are TGTGCCATCAGTGACCCAGGGGGTAACACTGAAGCTTTCTTT. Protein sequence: CAISDPGGNTEAFF.

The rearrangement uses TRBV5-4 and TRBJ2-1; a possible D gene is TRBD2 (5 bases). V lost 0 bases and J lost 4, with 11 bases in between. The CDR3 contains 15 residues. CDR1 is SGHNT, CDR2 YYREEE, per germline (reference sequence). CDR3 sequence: CASSLALARYNEQFF. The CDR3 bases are TGTGCCAGCAGCTTGGCCCTAGCACGGTACAATGAGCAGTTCTTC.

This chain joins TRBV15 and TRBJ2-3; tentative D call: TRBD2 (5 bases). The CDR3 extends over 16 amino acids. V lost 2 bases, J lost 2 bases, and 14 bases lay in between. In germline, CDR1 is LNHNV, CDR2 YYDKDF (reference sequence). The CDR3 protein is CATSRSPSGYTDTQYF. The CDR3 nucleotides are TGTGCCACCAGCAGATCGCCGAGCGGCTACACAGATACGCAGTATTTT. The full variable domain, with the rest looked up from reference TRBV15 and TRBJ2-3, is DAMVIQNPRYQVTQFGKPVTLSCSQTLNHNVMYWYQQKSSQAPKLLFHYYDKDFNNEADTPDNFQSRRPNTSFCFLDIRSPGLGDTAMYLCATSRSPSGYTDTQYFGPGTRLTVL.

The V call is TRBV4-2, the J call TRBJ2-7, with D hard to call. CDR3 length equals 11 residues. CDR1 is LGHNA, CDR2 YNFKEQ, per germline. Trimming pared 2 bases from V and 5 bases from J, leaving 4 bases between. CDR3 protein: CASSQRDEQYF. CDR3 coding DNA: TGTGCCAGCAGCCAACGGGACGAGCAGTACTTC.

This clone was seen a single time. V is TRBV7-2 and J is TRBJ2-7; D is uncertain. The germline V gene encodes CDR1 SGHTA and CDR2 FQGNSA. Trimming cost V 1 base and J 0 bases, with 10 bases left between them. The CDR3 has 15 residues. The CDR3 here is CASSLVLGPSYEQYF. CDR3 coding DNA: TGTGCCAGCAGCTTAGTTTTGGGCCCCTCCTACGAGCAGTACTTC.

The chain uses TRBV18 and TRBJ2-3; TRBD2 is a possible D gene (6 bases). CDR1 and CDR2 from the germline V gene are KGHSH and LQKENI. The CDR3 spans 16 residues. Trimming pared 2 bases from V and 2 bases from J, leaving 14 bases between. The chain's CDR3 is CASSPWGVLDTDTQYF. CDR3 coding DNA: TGTGCCAGCTCACCATGGGGGGTTCTTGACACAGATACGCAGTATTTT.

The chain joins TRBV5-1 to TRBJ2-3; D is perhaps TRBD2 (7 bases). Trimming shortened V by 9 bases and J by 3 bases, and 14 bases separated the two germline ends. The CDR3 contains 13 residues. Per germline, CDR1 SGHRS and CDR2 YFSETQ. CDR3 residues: CATAGAGTDTQYF. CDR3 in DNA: TGCGCCACCGCGGGGGCCGGGACAGATACGCAGTATTTT.

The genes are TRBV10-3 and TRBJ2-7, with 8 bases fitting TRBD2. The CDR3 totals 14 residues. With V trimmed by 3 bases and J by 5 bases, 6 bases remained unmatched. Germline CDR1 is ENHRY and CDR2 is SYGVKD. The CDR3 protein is CAISDLAGGDEQYF. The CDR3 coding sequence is TGTGCCATCAGTGATCTCGCGGGGGGAGACGAGCAGTACTTC.